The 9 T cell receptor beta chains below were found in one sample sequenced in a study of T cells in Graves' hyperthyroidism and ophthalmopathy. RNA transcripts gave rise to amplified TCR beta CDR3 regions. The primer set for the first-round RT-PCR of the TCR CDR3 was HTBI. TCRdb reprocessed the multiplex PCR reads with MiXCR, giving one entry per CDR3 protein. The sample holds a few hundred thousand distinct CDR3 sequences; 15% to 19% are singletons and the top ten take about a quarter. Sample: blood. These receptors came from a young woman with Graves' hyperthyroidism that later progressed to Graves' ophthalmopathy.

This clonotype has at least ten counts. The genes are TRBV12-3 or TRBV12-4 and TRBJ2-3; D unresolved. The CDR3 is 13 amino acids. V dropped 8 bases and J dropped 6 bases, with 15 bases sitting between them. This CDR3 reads CASRPGSEDTQYF. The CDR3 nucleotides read TGTGCCAGCCGACCGGGCAGCGAGGATACGCAGTATTTT.

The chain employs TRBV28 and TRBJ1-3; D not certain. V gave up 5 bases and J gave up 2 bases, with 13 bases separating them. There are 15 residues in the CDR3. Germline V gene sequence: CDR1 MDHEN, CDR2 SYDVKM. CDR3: CASSLDIGAGNTIYF. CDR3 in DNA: TGTGCCAGCAGTCTAGATATTGGTGCTGGAAACACCATATATTTT.

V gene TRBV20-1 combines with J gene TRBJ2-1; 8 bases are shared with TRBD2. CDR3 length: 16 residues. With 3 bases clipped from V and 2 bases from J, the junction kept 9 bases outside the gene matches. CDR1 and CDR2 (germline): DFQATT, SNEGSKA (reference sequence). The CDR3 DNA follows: TGCAGTGCTAGCCAACCGGGTAGCGGGACCTACAATGAGCAGTTCTTC. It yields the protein CSASQPGSGTYNEQFF.

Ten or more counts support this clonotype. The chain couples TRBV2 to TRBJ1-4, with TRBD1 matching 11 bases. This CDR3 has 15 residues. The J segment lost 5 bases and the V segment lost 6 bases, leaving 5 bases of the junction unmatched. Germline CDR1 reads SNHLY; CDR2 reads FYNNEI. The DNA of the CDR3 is TGTGCCAGCAGAGACCGGGACAGGGGGAATGAAAAACTGTTTTTT. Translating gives CASRDRDRGNEKLFF.

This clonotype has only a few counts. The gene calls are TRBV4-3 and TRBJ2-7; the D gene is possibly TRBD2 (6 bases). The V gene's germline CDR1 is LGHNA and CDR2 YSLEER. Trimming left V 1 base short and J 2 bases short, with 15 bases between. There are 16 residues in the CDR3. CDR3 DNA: TGCGCCAGCAGCCAAGCGACAAGGGCGGGACCCTACGAGCAGTACTTC. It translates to CASSQATRAGPYEQYF.

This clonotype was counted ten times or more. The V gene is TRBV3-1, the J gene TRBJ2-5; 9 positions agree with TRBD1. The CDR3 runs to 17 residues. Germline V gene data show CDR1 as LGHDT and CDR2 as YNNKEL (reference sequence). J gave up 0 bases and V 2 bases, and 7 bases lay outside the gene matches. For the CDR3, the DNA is TGTGCCAGCAGCCAACTGGGACAGGGACCGTACCAAGAGACCCAGTACTTC. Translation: CASSQLGQGPYQETQYF.

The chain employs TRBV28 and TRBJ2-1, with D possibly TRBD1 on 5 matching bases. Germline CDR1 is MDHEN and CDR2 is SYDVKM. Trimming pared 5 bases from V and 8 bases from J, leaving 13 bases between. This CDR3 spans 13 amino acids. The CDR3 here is CASSGAGSDEQFF. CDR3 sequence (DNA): TGTGCCAGCAGTGGGGCAGGGTCCGATGAGCAGTTCTTC.

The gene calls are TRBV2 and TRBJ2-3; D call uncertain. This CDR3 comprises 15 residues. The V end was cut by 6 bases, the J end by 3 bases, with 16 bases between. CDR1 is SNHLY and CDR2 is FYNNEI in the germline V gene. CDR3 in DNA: TGTGCCAGCAGGTCCCGCCCGATGATAACAGATACGCAGTATTTT. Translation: CASRSRPMITDTQYF. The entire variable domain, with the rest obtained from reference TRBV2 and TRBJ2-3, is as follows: EPEVTQTPSHQVTQMGQEVILRCVPISNHLYFYWYRQILGQKVEFLVSFYNNEISEKSEIFDDQFSVERPDGSNFTLKIRSTKLEDSAMYFCASRSRPMITDTQYFGPGTRLTVL.

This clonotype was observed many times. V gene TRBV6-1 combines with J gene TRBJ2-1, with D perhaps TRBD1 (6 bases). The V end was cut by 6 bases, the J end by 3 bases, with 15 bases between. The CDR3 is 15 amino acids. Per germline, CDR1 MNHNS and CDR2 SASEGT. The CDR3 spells CASRDGTQDYNEQFF. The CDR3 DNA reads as TGTGCCAGCAGGGACGGGACACAGGACTACAATGAGCAGTTCTTC.